One sample yielded the 7 T cell receptor beta chains listed below, sequenced in a study of long-term antiretroviral therapy in people with HIV. It was version v3.0 of the immunoSEQ assay that was run at survey level. The assay was immunoSEQ multiplex PCR, and TCRdb's table has in-frame clones only and misses some. This repertoire shows fewer than 30,000 clones, roughly 80% found once; its top ten account for about 5.3%. The starting material was unsorted PBMCs, obtained 0.7 years before starting antiretroviral therapy. The receptors were gathered from a young man with HIV.

The chain combines TRBV6-1 with TRBJ2-3; the D is unclear. Trimming removed 7 bases at V and 8 bases at J, with 10 bases between. The CDR3 contains 11 residues. Per germline, CDR1 MNHNS and CDR2 SASEGT. The DNA of the CDR3 is TGTGCCAGCAAAGTTCCGGGTACGCAGTATTTT. This encodes CASKVPGTQYF.

The chain uses TRBV29-1 and TRBJ1-2, with 7 bases aligning to TRBD1. Looked up from germline, CDR1 is SQVTM and CDR2 is ANQGSEA. The CDR3 length is 12 residues. V dropped 6 bases and J dropped 4; count of bases not matched to a gene: 5. CDR3 loop: CSVEWTGYGYTF. For the CDR3, the DNA is TGCAGCGTGGAATGGACAGGCTATGGCTACACCTTC.

This clone was recorded a few times. J is TRBJ1-6 and V is TRBV2; 12 bases fit TRBD1. The V segment lost 4 bases and the J segment 9 bases; nucleotides outside the gene matches: 4. The V gene's germline CDR1 is SNHLY and CDR2 FYNNEI. The CDR3 has 15 residues. In DNA, the CDR3 is TGTGCCAGCAGTGGGGGACAGGGGGCCTTTTCACCCCTCCACTTT. This translates into CASSGGQGAFSPLHF.

The chain carries TRBV10-3 and TRBJ2-2; no clear D. The CDR3 is 11 amino acids. V dropped 2 bases and J dropped 7 bases, with 2 bases sitting between them. Germline V lookup: CDR1 ENHRY, CDR2 SYGVKD. The CDR3 region has the DNA TGTGCCATCAGTGAGATCGGGGAGCTGTTTTTT. This translates into CAISEIGELFF.

This clone was observed a few times. This chain uses TRBV6-1 with TRBJ1-2; TRBD1 aligns across 9 bases. The CDR3 loop spans 16 amino acids. J was trimmed by 7 bases and V by 4 bases; bases with no gene match: 13. The germline CDR1 and CDR2 sequences are MNHNS and SASEGT. CDR3 sequence: CASSVTTGGLPSGYTF. The CDR3 coding sequence is TGTGCCAGCAGTGTCACGACAGGGGGTTTACCCTCTGGCTACACCTTC.

The J gene is TRBJ1-4, the V gene TRBV19; D uncertain. The CDR3 sequence is 13 residues long. The ends were cut back, 6 bases at V and 5 bases at J, with 10 bases in the middle. Germline CDR1 reads LNHDA; CDR2 reads SQIVND (reference sequence). Here the CDR3 reads CASRGRKNEKLFF. The CDR3 DNA sequence: TGTGCCAGTAGGGGCAGGAAGAATGAAAAACTGTTTTTT.

The chain couples TRBV19 to TRBJ2-3; the D call may be TRBD1 or TRBD2 (5 bases each). The CDR3 is 18 residues long. Deletions cut 5 bases from V and 0 bases from J, with 21 bases between. CDR1 LNHDA and CDR2 SQIVND come from the germline V gene (reference sequence). CDR3: CASSLGRLGTASTDTQYF. For the CDR3, the DNA is TGTGCCAGTAGTCTCGGACGACTGGGGACGGCAAGCACAGATACGCAGTATTTT. Combining the CDR3 with reference TRBV19 and TRBJ2-3 gives the whole variable domain DGGITQSPKYLFRKEGQNVTLSCEQNLNHDAMYWYRQDPGQGLRLIYYSQIVNDFQKGDIAEGYSVSREKKESFPLTVTSAQKNPTAFYLCASSLGRLGTASTDTQYFGPGTRLTVL.